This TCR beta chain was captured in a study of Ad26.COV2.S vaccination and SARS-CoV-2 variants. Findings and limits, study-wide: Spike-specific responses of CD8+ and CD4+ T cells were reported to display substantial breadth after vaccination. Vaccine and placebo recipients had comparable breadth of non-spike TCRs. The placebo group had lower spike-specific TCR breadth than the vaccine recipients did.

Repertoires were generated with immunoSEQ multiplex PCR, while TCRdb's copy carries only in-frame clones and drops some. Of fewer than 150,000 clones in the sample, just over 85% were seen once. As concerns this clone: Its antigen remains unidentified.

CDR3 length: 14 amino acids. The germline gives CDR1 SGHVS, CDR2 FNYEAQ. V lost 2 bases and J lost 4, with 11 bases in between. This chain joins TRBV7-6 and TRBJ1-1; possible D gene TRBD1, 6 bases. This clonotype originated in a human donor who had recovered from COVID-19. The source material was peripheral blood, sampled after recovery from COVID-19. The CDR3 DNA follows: TGTGCCAGCAGCTTAACAGGGACGGGCACTGAAGCTTTCTTT. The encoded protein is CASSLTGTGTEAFF.